Listed below are T cell receptor beta chains from one sample, sequenced in a study of T cells after somatic rescue of genetic block. Only in-frame clones appear in the TCRdb table, and some are missing; sequencing was by immunoSEQ multiplex PCR. The sample carries 70,000 to 85,000 clones, more than 75% recorded once. Sequencing was done on a sample of peripheral blood mononuclear cells (PBMCs). The receptors shown here come from a man aged 30 to 39. Both conserved end residues are part of each CDR3. D genes are given only for firm matches. Clone size is shown for a subset of rows, as once, few, many or a class of expanded clone.

-	-	TRBV28	14	TRBJ2-5	TGTGCCAGCACCCCCGGTCGGAGAAAAGAGACCCAGTACTTC	CASTPGRRKETQYF
-	-	TRBV13	15	TRBJ1-5	TGTGCCAGCAGCTTCCGACGGGGAAGCAATCAGCCCCAGCATTTT	CASSFRRGSNQPQHF
few	-	TRBV2	15	TRBJ2-5	TGTGCCAGTTCCAAGGGAGTAACTTTTGGAGAGACCCAGTACTTC	CASSKGVTFGETQYF
-	TRBD1	TRBV10-3	15	TRBJ2-7	TGTGCCATCAGTGGGTGGACAGGGGGAGCCTACGAGCAGTACTTC	CAISGWTGGAYEQYF
-	-	TRBV9	15	TRBJ2-2	TGTGCCAGCAGCGTCGGGACCGCGAACACCGGGGAGCTGTTTTTT	CASSVGTANTGELFF
once	TRBD2	TRBV27	15	TRBJ2-7	TGTGCCAGCAGTTTAATGGCGGGAGGGGTATACGAGCAGTACTTC	CASSLMAGGVYEQYF
once	TRBD1	TRBV4-1	14	TRBJ2-7	TGCGCCAGCAGCCCCAAGACAGGGCAGAACGAGCAGTACTTC	CASSPKTGQNEQYF
-	-	TRBV11-2	13	TRBJ1-1	TGTGCCAGCAGCTTAGCAGGGTTCACTGAAGCTTTCTTT	CASSLAGFTEAFF
-	-	TRBV5-4	13	TRBJ2-1	TGTGCCAGCAGCCCCGGACAAAACAATGAGCAGTTCTTC	CASSPGQNNEQFF
-	TRBD1	TRBV28	14	TRBJ2-2	TGTGCCAGCAGTCTTACAGGGGGAACCGGGGAGCTGTTTTTT	CASSLTGGTGELFF
-	-	TRBV19	14	TRBJ1-5	TGTGCCAGTAGTGGGACATTGGGCAATCAGCCCCAGCATTTT	CASSGTLGNQPQHF
once	TRBD2	TRBV7-2	16	TRBJ2-7	TGTGCCAGCAGCCCCCGCGGAAGCGGGGGTATCTACGAGCAGTACTTC	CASSPRGSGGIYEQYF
-	TRBD1	TRBV25-1	14	TRBJ2-7	TGTGCCAGCAGTGGTGGGACAGGGGTTTACGAGCAGTACTTC	CASSGGTGVYEQYF
-	-	TRBV5-1	13	TRBJ2-2	TGCGCCAGCAGCCTTAACGGGCTCGGGGAGCTGTTTTTT	CASSLNGLGELFF
-	-	TRBV6-1	13	TRBJ2-3	TGTGCCAGCAGTGAAGGCAAATCAGATACGCAGTATTTT	CASSEGKSDTQYF
-	-	TRBV7-2	15	TRBJ1-3	TGTGCCAGCAGCTTGGCCACAGGGACTGGAAACACCATATATTTT	CASSLATGTGNTIYF
few	-	TRBV9	15	TRBJ1-2	TGTGCCAGCAGCCCCGGGACAACCTCTAACTATGGCTACACCTTC	CASSPGTTSNYGYTF
once	-	TRBV9	14	TRBJ2-7	TGTGCCAGCAGCGTAGGTCTGTCGGGTTACGAGCAGTACTTC	CASSVGLSGYEQYF
-	-	TRBV10-2	13	TRBJ2-5	TGCGCCAGCATGACCGGAGGTTGGGAGACCCAGTACTTC	CASMTGGWETQYF
-	-	TRBV7-9	15	TRBJ2-7	TGTGCCAGCAGCTTGTGGGTACAGAGCTCCTACGAGCAGTACTTC	CASSLWVQSSYEQYF
-	-	TRBV14	13	TRBJ2-1	TGTGCCAGCAGCCAAGAATTCTATTATGAGCAGTTCTTC	CASSQEFYYEQFF
-	-	TRBV6-5	14	TRBJ2-3	TGTGCCAGCAGTCCCGGACTTAACACAGATACGCAGTATTTT	CASSPGLNTDTQYF
-	-	TRBV9	13	TRBJ1-4	TGTGCCAGCAGCGCCCCAGGGGATGAAAAACTGTTTTTT	CASSAPGDEKLFF
-	TRBD1	TRBV9	16	TRBJ2-1	TGTGCCAGCAGCATGACAGGGGCCCTTTCCTACAATGAGCAGTTCTTC	CASSMTGALSYNEQFF
-	TRBD2	TRBV6-5	14	TRBJ2-1	TGTGCCAGCAGCTTCGGGACTAGCTACAATGAGCAGTTCTTC	CASSFGTSYNEQFF